The 26 T cell receptor beta chains presented below share a single source sample, sequenced in a study of blood T cell repertoires in COVID-19. TCRdb's copy holds only in-frame clones and misses some; the assay was immunoSEQ multiplex PCR. Of over 300,000 clones in the sample, 89% were seen once. The specimen sequenced was peripheral blood. These TCRs come from a middle-aged man with acute or convalescent COVID-19.

The chain has TRBV30 and TRBJ2-7; 8 positions agree with TRBD1. Germline V lookup: CDR1 GTSNPN, CDR2 SVGIG (reference sequence). The CDR3 extends over 16 amino acids. Germline trimming cut 4 bases from V and 3 bases from J; bases unmatched to any gene: 14. In DNA form, the CDR3 reads TGTGCCTGGAATACCCGGACAGGGAGTATGATCTACGAGCAGTACTTC. It is translated as CAWNTRTGSMIYEQYF.

This chain connects TRBV5-5 to TRBJ1-2; no firm D call. The CDR3 runs 14 residues. The ends were cut back, 3 bases at V and 1 base at J, with 10 bases in the middle. Germline CDR1 and CDR2: SGHKS and YYEKEE (reference sequence). For the CDR3, the DNA is TGTGCCAGCAGCTACGACGGGAATAACTATGGCTACACCTTC. This gives the protein CASSYDGNNYGYTF. The entire variable domain, with the rest obtained from reference TRBV5-5 and TRBJ1-2, is as follows: DAGVTQSPTHLIKTRGQQVTLRCSPISGHKSVSWYQQVLGQGPQFIFQYYEKEERGRGNFPDRFSARQFPNYSSELNVNALLLGDSALYLCASSYDGNNYGYTFGSGTRLTVV.

The chain recombines TRBV19 with TRBJ2-3; no reliable D call. Trimming pared 5 bases from V and 3 bases from J, leaving 9 bases between. The germline gives CDR1 LNHDA, CDR2 SQIVND (reference sequence). CDR3 size: 13 residues. The CDR3 is CASSSITTDTQYF. The CDR3 nucleotides read TGTGCCAGTAGTTCGATTACTACAGATACGCAGTATTTT.

This clone was detected only once. The chain recombines TRBV6-1 with TRBJ1-1; 9 bases map to TRBD1. Per germline, CDR1 MNHNS and CDR2 SASEGT. With V trimmed by 6 bases and J by 2 bases, 4 bases remained unmatched. CDR3 length: 14 residues. This CDR3 is CASRLTGGNTEAFF. In nucleotides, the CDR3 is TGTGCCAGCAGACTGACAGGGGGTAACACTGAAGCTTTCTTT.

This clone has more than one count but fewer than ten. CDR3 amino acids: CASTRWITGGVTEAFF. In DNA form, the CDR3 reads TGTGCCAGCACCCGATGGATCACAGGGGGCGTCACTGAAGCTTTCTTT. The rearrangement joins TRBV27 to TRBJ1-1, with 9 bases aligning to TRBD1. V shed 7 bases and J 4 bases; nucleotides not matched to a gene: 13. This CDR3 comprises 16 residues. Germline CDR1 is MNHEY and CDR2 is SMNVEV (reference sequence).

The V gene is TRBV4-1, the J gene TRBJ1-1; unclear D gene. V lost 0 bases and J 4 bases, leaving 9 bases between the germline ends. Germline loops: CDR1 MGHRA, CDR2 YSYEKL. The CDR3 runs 14 residues. CDR3 sequence (DNA): TGCGCCAGCAGCCAAGATGACTACGTCACTGAAGCTTTCTTT. Protein: CASSQDDYVTEAFF.

The chain joins TRBV6-6 to TRBJ2-4; 7 bases map to TRBD2. The CDR3 is made up of 15 amino acids. Trimming removed 10 bases from V and 9 bases from J; junction bases left unmatched: 18. Germline V gives CDR1 MNHNY, CDR2 SVGAGI (reference sequence). CDR3 residues: CATLTLTTGGGIQYF. CDR3 DNA: TGTGCCACTCTTACACTAACAACAGGCGGGGGCATTCAGTACTTC.

This chain links TRBV28 with TRBJ1-6; possibly TRBD1 for D (6 bases). Germline V gene lookup returns CDR1 MDHEN and CDR2 SYDVKM. The V end was cut by 2 bases, the J end by 7 bases, with 15 bases between. This CDR3 comprises 16 residues. The CDR3 here is CASSLLGTSPNSPLHF. The DNA of the CDR3 is TGTGCCAGCAGTTTACTAGGGACATCTCCAAATTCACCCCTCCACTTT.

In this sample, this clone turned up once. J is TRBJ1-5 and V is TRBV6-5, with D perhaps matching TRBD1 (5 bases). This CDR3 has 15 amino acids. Trimming took off 0 bases at V and 7 bases at J, with 13 bases between the two ends. Germline-derived CDR1 and CDR2 are MNHEY and SVGAGI. CDR3 in DNA: TGTGCCAGCAGTTACTCCGGGGGGGTAGGACAGCCCCAGCATTTT. It codes for CASSYSGGVGQPQHF.

The genes are TRBV28 and TRBJ2-5, with a possible D match to TRBD1 (6 bases). CDR3 length: 15 residues. Germline V gene lookup returns CDR1 MDHEN and CDR2 SYDVKM. The V end was cut by 6 bases, the J end by 3 bases, with 17 bases between. The CDR3 region is CASRSLGAREETQYF. The CDR3 DNA follows: TGTGCCAGCAGATCGCTGGGGGCGCGAGAAGAGACCCAGTACTTC. The full variable domain, completed using reference TRBV28 and TRBJ2-5, is DVKVTQSSRYLVKRTGEKVFLECVQDMDHENMFWYRQDPGLGLRLIYFSYDVKMKEKGDIPEGYSVSREKKERFSLILESASTNQTSMYLCASRSLGAREETQYFGPGTRLLVL.

The chain couples TRBV6-1 to TRBJ1-1, with 10 bases identical to TRBD1. Germline CDR1 reads MNHNS; CDR2 reads SASEGT. The CDR3 consists of 14 residues. Germline trimming cut 3 bases from V and 7 bases from J; bases unmatched to any gene: 5. The CDR3 sequence is CASSEGQGRDEAFF. The DNA for the CDR3 is TGTGCCAGCAGTGAGGGACAGGGGAGGGATGAAGCTTTCTTT.

V usage is TRBV5-6 and J usage is TRBJ1-2; tentatively, D is TRBD1 (5 bases). The germline V and J ends were trimmed by 3 bases and 6 bases, with 12 bases remaining between them. This CDR3 is built from 13 residues. From germline, CDR1 is SGHDT and CDR2 YYEEEE. CDR3: CASSSDSFHGYTF. The CDR3 nucleotides are TGTGCCAGCAGCTCCGACAGCTTTCATGGCTACACCTTC.

The chain employs TRBV28 and TRBJ2-1; D uncertain. Deletions cut 4 bases from V and 5 bases from J, with 9 bases between. Germline values: CDR1 MDHEN, CDR2 SYDVKM. This CDR3 is 13 amino acids long. The CDR3 here is CASSWLEHNEQFF. CDR3 in DNA: TGTGCCAGCAGTTGGCTGGAGCACAATGAGCAGTTCTTC.

The rearrangement joins TRBV7-2 to TRBJ2-7; 9 bases map to TRBD1. With V trimmed by 3 bases and J by 10 bases, 4 bases remained unmatched. Germline V gene sequence: CDR1 SGHTA, CDR2 FQGNSA. The CDR3 consists of 12 residues. The CDR3, as DNA: TGTGCCAGCAGCTTGGGACAGGGCCATCAGTACTTC. Protein sequence: CASSLGQGHQYF.

The chain is built from TRBV2 and TRBJ2-1, with 7 bases identical to TRBD2. V shed 2 bases, J shed 7 bases, and the junction held 2 bases outside the gene matches. This CDR3 has 13 amino acids. From germline, CDR1 is SNHLY and CDR2 FYNNEI. The CDR3 reads CASSELAVNEQFF. CDR3 in DNA: TGTGCCAGCAGTGAACTAGCGGTTAATGAGCAGTTCTTC.

The chain uses TRBV7-2 and TRBJ2-3, with TRBD1 matching 11 bases. V lost 6 bases to trimming and J lost 3 bases; unmatched junction nucleotides: 8. This CDR3 contains 16 residues. Germline assignment: CDR1 SGHTA and CDR2 FQGNSA. The CDR3 nucleotides read TGTGCCAGCAGAAAGACCGGGACAGGGGGGACAGATACGCAGTATTTT. It is translated as CASRKTGTGGTDTQYF.

The rearrangement links TRBV14 to TRBJ1-2; no firm D call. Trimming shortened V by 5 bases and J by 8 bases, and 15 bases separated the two germline ends. The CDR3 is 13 residues long. Germline V gene lookup returns CDR1 SGHDN and CDR2 FVKESK. The CDR3 spells CASSSVRPGGYTF. The CDR3 coding sequence is TGTGCCAGCAGCTCCGTGAGACCAGGCGGCTACACCTTC.

This clone was recorded a few times. The gene calls are TRBV2 and TRBJ2-3; possible D gene TRBD2, 6 bases. Trimming removed 5 bases at V and 2 bases at J, with 14 bases between. Germline loops: CDR1 SNHLY, CDR2 FYNNEI. CDR3 length: 15 amino acids. Here the CDR3 reads CASSLLTGDTDTQYF. The CDR3 nucleotides are TGTGCCAGCAGTTTACTTACGGGGGACACAGATACGCAGTATTTT.

The chain uses TRBV10-3 and TRBJ2-7; D possibly corresponds to TRBD1 (6 bases). Germline-derived CDR1 and CDR2 are ENHRY and SYGVKD. Trimming took off 7 bases at V and 4 bases at J, with 20 bases between the two ends. The CDR3 runs to 15 residues. CDR3 nucleotides: TGTGCCATCAAAGGGCGGTGGGGCAGGGGATACGAGCAGTACTTC. Residues: CAIKGRWGRGYEQYF.

About this clone itself: One end of the junction fails to match germline, which may point to a read error. The V gene is TRBV7-7, the J gene TRBJ2-1; 7 bases fit TRBD2. Germline V CDR1 and CDR2: SSHAT, FNYEAQ (reference sequence). The CDR3 totals 17 residues. CDR3 region: CASSLGLPSGDYNEQFF. The CDR3 DNA reads as TGTGCTAGCAGCTTAGGTCTGCCTAGCGGCGATTACAATGAGCAGTTCTTC.

The chain is built from TRBV9 and TRBJ1-3; perhaps TRBD1 as D (6 bases). Germline CDR1 SGDLS, CDR2 YYNGEE. Trimming removed 5 bases from V and 5 bases from J, with 14 bases in between. The CDR3 spans 14 residues. CDR3: CASSLGGLRNTIYF. The CDR3 DNA is TGTGCCAGCAGTCTAGGGGGTCTTAGAAACACCATATATTTT. The full variable domain, completed using reference TRBV9 and TRBJ1-3, is DSGVTQTPKHLITATGQRVTLRCSPRSGDLSVYWYQQSLDQGLQFLIQYYNGEERAKGNILERFSAQQFPDLHSELNLSSLELGDSALYFCASSLGGLRNTIYFGEGSWLTVV.

The V call is TRBV27, the J call TRBJ2-5; the D gene is possibly TRBD1 (6 bases). The length of the CDR3 is 16 residues. Trimming stripped 5 bases from V and 6 bases from J, with 22 bases between. The germline V gene has CDR1 MNHEY and CDR2 SMNVEV (reference sequence). The CDR3 here is CASSPGSDRLRKTQYF. The CDR3 DNA is TGTGCCAGCAGTCCGGGGAGCGACAGGTTGAGAAAGACCCAGTACTTC.

The CDR3 reads CASSYGVSFYNEQFF. The CDR3 DNA follows: TGTGCCAGCAGCTACGGGGTCAGTTTCTACAATGAGCAGTTCTTC. The chain has TRBV7-9 and TRBJ2-1; possible D gene TRBD2, 5 bases. Germline values: CDR1 SEHNR, CDR2 FQNEAQ (reference sequence). The CDR3 loop spans 15 amino acids. Trimming pared 4 bases from V and 3 bases from J, leaving 13 bases between.

In its sample, this clone was seen once. The chain joins TRBV2 to TRBJ2-5, with 7 bases matching TRBD2. The CDR3 runs to 14 residues. The V segment lost 5 bases and the J segment 0 bases; nucleotides outside the gene matches: 3. Per germline, CDR1 SNHLY and CDR2 FYNNEI. The CDR3 loop is CASSSGTNQETQYF. In DNA form, the CDR3 reads TGTGCCAGCAGTTCCGGGACTAACCAAGAGACCCAGTACTTC.

This sequence joins TRBV14 and TRBJ1-2; perhaps TRBD1 as D (5 bases). The CDR3 has 16 residues. The V end lost 1 base, the J end lost 4 bases, and 16 bases lay between the germline ends. Per the germline V gene, CDR1 is SGHDN and CDR2 is FVKESK. The CDR3, as DNA: TGTGCCAGCAGCCAAGGATGGGGCAGGTCCGGCTATGGCTACACCTTC. Translation gives CASSQGWGRSGYGYTF.

This clone was picked up one time. V gene TRBV10-2 combines with J gene TRBJ2-7; D remains ambiguous. Germline CDR1 WSHSY, CDR2 SAAADI. This CDR3 region has 12 residues. Trimming pared 11 bases from V and 2 bases from J, leaving 13 bases between. The CDR3 sequence is CAASTQAYEQYF. The DNA of the CDR3 is TGCGCCGCTTCGACCCAGGCCTACGAGCAGTACTTC.